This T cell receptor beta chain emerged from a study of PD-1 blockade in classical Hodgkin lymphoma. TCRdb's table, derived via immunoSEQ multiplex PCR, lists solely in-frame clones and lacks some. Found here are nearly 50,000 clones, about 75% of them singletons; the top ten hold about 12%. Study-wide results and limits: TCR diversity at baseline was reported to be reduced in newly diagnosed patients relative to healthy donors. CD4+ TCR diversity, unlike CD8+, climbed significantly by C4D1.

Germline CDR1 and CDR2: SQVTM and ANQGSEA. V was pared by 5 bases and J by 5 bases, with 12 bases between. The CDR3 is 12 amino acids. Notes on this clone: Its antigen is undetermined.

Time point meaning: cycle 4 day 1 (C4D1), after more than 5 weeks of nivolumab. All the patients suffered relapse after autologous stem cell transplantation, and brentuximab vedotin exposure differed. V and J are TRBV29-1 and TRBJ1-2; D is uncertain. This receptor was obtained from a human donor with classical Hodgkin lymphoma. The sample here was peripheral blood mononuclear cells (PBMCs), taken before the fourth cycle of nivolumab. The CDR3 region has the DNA TGCAGCGTTAGGGAAAGTTCTTATGGCTACACCTTC. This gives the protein CSVRESSYGYTF.